This T cell receptor beta chain was recovered during a study of identical twins. Study results and limitations: The authors noted that invariant MAIT and iNKT cells could partly confound zero-insertion analyses. Insertions ran lower in abundant cord blood beta clonotypes, though not in memory repertoires.

A universal primer site arose from template switching, and cDNA bore unique molecular identifiers. TCRdb called the 5' RACE reads again in MiXCR, with one record for every CDR3 protein. The sample holds fewer than 500,000 distinct CDR3 sequences, 13% to 15% seen once. CDR1 LGHDT and CDR2 YNNKEL come from the germline V gene (reference sequence). The CDR3 has 11 residues. V lost 4 bases, J lost 8 bases, and 5 bases lay in between. This clonotype was counted at least ten times. What it binds is unknown. This same sample was also taken into another study, of yellow fever vaccine responses in identical twins.

This sequence was found in a woman aged 18-29 years in good health. The chain combines TRBV3-1 with TRBJ2-2, with D uncertain. Sequenced: CD4+ T cells sorted from blood. CDR3 bases: TGTGCCAGCAGCCGTGCGGGGGAGCTGTTTTTT. Its protein is CASSRAGELFF.